This T cell receptor beta chain was recovered during a study of shared clonotypes between healthy human individuals. Per germline, CDR1 SNHLY and CDR2 FYNNEI. With 8 bases removed from V and 1 base from J, the gap between germline ends came to 12 bases. The length of the CDR3 is 13 residues. Genomic DNA of every subset was divided equally among multiple immunoSEQ plates. Profiled with immunoSEQ multiplex PCR; TCRdb holds only in-frame clones, not every one. The repertoire holds some 630,000 clones, 95% to 96% seen once, with approximately 0.1% in the top ten. Naive CD8 populations comprised CD45RO-negative cells positively selected for CCR7, excluding terminally differentiated effector memory CD45RA+ cells.

Sequencing used naive CD8+ T cells sorted from blood. This TCR was recovered from a woman in her 30s in good health. The chain combines TRBV2 with TRBJ2-7; possibly TRBD1 for D (6 bases). CDR3 loop: CASQRGGSYEQYF. Here the CDR3 DNA reads TGTGCCAGCCAACGAGGGGGATCCTACGAGCAGTACTTC.